There are a few counts of the clone carrying this T cell receptor (beta chain). This record comes from a study of regulatory dendritic cells for organ transplantation. Trimming removed 6 bases at V and 8 bases at J, with 22 bases between. CDR1 is MNHNS, CDR2 SASEGT, per germline. The CDR3 consists of 15 residues. Libraries were prepared by immunoSEQ multiplex PCR; TCRdb keeps only in-frame clonotypes and omits some of them. The table includes over 4,500 clones, roughly 61% detected once. This clonotype was obtained from a human donor in good health. Sequencing was carried out using memory CD8+ T cells from blood. The subset here: CD45RO+ memory T cells. The gene calls are TRBV6-1 and TRBJ1-2; tentatively, D is TRBD1 (5 bases). The CDR3 spells CASSLSGDSVQGYTF. DNA for the CDR3: TGTGCCAGCAGCCTCTCGGGGGATTCGGTGCAAGGCTACACCTTC.